These 15 T cell receptor beta chains were all obtained from the same sample, sequenced in a study of T cell clonality in common variable immunodeficiency. Sequencing used immunoSEQ multiplex PCR; TCRdb keeps in-frame clones, though not all of them. Sampling found roughly 34,000 clones, none seen once. Material: peripheral blood mononuclear cells. The receptor set was obtained from a person aged 18-70 years in good health.

There are many counts of this clone. The sequence runs out 3 residues before the end of the CDR3; the remainder is reconstructed from the germline J gene. The chain combines TRBV18 with TRBJ1-5; no clear D. Trimming took 5 bases from V and 4 from J, leaving 9 bases between them. The CDR3 loop spans 13 amino acids. The germline CDR1 and CDR2 sequences are KGHSH and LQKENI. The CDR3 is CASSRDQNQPQHF. CDR3 bases read: TGTGCCAGCTCAAGAGATCAGAATCAGCCC.

There are many counts of this clone. Sequence at one end of the junction differs from germline and may be a read error. The CDR3 is cut off 3 residues early in the read; its end comes from the germline J gene. The V call is TRBV4-2, the J call TRBJ2-1; D gene unclear. Germline loops: CDR1 LGHNA, CDR2 YNFKEQ. The CDR3 totals 13 residues. CDR3 DNA (partial): TGCGCCAGCAGCCAAGACGGGTACAATGAG. Its translation is CASSQDGYNE. The full CDR3 is CASSQDGYNEQFF.

This clone showed up many times. The CDR3 end falls 3 residues outside the read, so it is completed with the germline J gene. The chain employs TRBV11-2 and TRBJ1-1; 10 nucleotides align to TRBD1. The CDR3 loop spans 14 amino acids. Germline CDR1 and CDR2: SGHAT and FQNNGV. The CDR3 is CASSYGQGGLYAFF. CDR3 DNA (partial): TGTGCCAGCAGCTACGGACAGGGGGGATTGTAC.

This clone was observed at least ten times. Read sequence stops 3 residues before the CDR3 end, and the germline J gene provides the missing end. The chain has TRBV7-2 and TRBJ1-2; 7 bases agree with TRBD1. The ends lost 5 bases at V and 2 bases at J; junction bases unmatched: 5. Germline values: CDR1 SGHTA, CDR2 FQGNSA. The CDR3 is 14 residues long. This chain's CDR3 is CASSVDRANYGYTF. CDR3 bases read: TGTGCCAGCAGCGTTGACAGGGCCAACTATGGC.

This clone was seen repeatedly, ten times or more. The observed sequence ends 3 residues before the CDR3 terminus, with the missing tail filled in from the germline J gene. V and J are TRBV19 and TRBJ2-7, with D hard to call. Germline V gene sequence: CDR1 LNHDA, CDR2 SQIVND (reference sequence). V lost 5 bases to trimming and J lost 4 bases, with 21 bases between them. This CDR3 has 16 residues. The CDR3 loop reads CASSSHGFRPSYEQYF. Incomplete CDR3 DNA: TGTGCCAGTAGTTCTCACGGGTTCCGACCCTCTTACGAG.

This clone was seen repeatedly, ten times or more. The CDR3 end is not reached by the read, which stops 3 residues before it; the germline J gene fills it in. The rearrangement uses TRBV7-2 and TRBJ2-7; perhaps TRBD1 as D (6 bases). This CDR3 region has 16 residues. The V gene lost 0 bases and the J gene lost 4 bases, with 16 bases spanning the gap. CDR1 is SGHTA, CDR2 FQGNSA, per germline. The CDR3 is CASSLANPRGAYEQYF. CDR3 bases read: TGTGCCAGCAGCTTAGCTAATCCCAGGGGTGCTTACGAG.

This clone showed up many times. The DNA ends 3 residues before the CDR3 does, and the rest of the CDR3 is filled in from the germline J gene. The chain combines TRBV12-5 with TRBJ2-7; D is uncertain. V lost 4 bases and J 6 bases, leaving 10 bases between the germline ends. In germline, CDR1 is LGHNT, CDR2 FRNRAP. The CDR3 spans 12 residues. The CDR3 loop reads CASGSYMLEQYF. Partial CDR3 DNA: TGTGCTAGTGGTTCGTACATGCTCGAG.

The table lists this clone with many counts. Germline is not matched at one junction end, which may reflect a read error. Read sequence stops 3 residues before the CDR3 end, and the germline J gene provides the missing end. The rearrangement uses TRBV4-2 and TRBJ1-1; no reliable D call. Looked up from germline, CDR1 is LGHNA and CDR2 is YNFKEQ. The CDR3 sequence is 15 residues long. This CDR3 is CASSQEARSYTEAFF. The CDR3 bases that were read are TGCGCCAGCAGCCAAGAGGCCAGGTCGTACACTGAA.

There are many counts of this clone. The read gets to within 3 residues of the CDR3 end, and the germline J gene fills in the rest. This rearrangement joins TRBV6-2 or TRBV6-3 to TRBJ2-7; D is perhaps TRBD1 (5 bases). The germline CDR1 and CDR2 sequences are MNHEY and SVGEGT. The CDR3 is 14 residues long. V lost 4 bases and J 1 base, leaving 11 bases between the germline ends. Incomplete CDR3 DNA: TGTGCCAGCAGTTCGATGACAGAGTCCTACGAG. This translates into CASSSMTESYE. The CDR3 in full is CASSSMTESYEQYF.

This clone was detected ten times or more. The CDR3 sequence: CSASHSGRPQHF. CDR3 DNA, as far as it was read: TGCAGTGCTAGTCACAGCGGGAGGCCC. This rearrangement joins TRBV20-1 to TRBJ1-5; D is unresolved. The CDR3 end lies 3 residues beyond the end of the read and is filled in from the germline J gene. From germline, CDR1 is DFQATT and CDR2 SNEGSKA (reference sequence). The CDR3 contains 12 residues. V was trimmed by 3 bases and J by 9 bases, leaving 12 bases between them.

This clone was seen repeatedly, ten times or more. Its ends do not fully match the called genes, so a read error is possible. The covered CDR3 bases are TGTGCTAGCAGCTTGGGGACTAGCGGGAGGGAAGAGACC. Residues: CASSLGTSGREET. The whole CDR3 is CASSLGTSGREETQYF. The rearrangement links TRBV7-7 to TRBJ2-5; TRBD2 aligns across 16 bases. The read finishes 3 residues shy of the CDR3 end, and the germline J gene is used to complete it. The CDR3 covers 16 residues. Germline CDR1 and CDR2: SSHAT and FNYEAQ (reference sequence).

This clone was recorded at least ten times. This CDR3 is CASSQRAGNTEAFF. CDR3 DNA (partial): TGTGCCAGCAGCCAGAGGGCGGGGAACACTGAA. This rearrangement joins TRBV27 to TRBJ1-1; the D is unclear. The DNA ends 3 residues before the CDR3 does, and the rest of the CDR3 is filled in from the germline J gene. The CDR3 covers 14 residues. V dropped 6 bases and J dropped 1 base, with 12 bases sitting between them. Germline values: CDR1 MNHEY, CDR2 SMNVEV (reference sequence).

This clone was seen at least ten times. Read data end 3 residues before the CDR3 end; the end is taken from the germline J gene. The chain joins TRBV30 to TRBJ2-7; 11 bases agree with TRBD2. From germline, CDR1 is GTSNPN and CDR2 SVGIG (reference sequence). This CDR3 has 14 amino acids. Losses at the gene ends were 3 bases for V and 5 bases for J; bases not matched to a gene: 6. This chain's CDR3 is CAWRRLAGPNEQYF. The CDR3 DNA, read in part, is TGTGCCTGGAGGAGACTAGCGGGACCTAACGAG.

With respect to this clone: The missing CDR3 end, 3 residues past where the read stops, is filled in from the germline J gene. The rearrangement links TRBV7-8 to TRBJ1-5; D is perhaps TRBD1 (5 bases). V was cut by 2 bases and J by 8 bases, with 16 bases left in between. The germline gives CDR1 SGHVS, CDR2 FQNEAQ. CDR3 length: 15 amino acids. The CDR3 reads CASSLRGEAIEPQHF. Incomplete CDR3 DNA: TGTGCCAGCAGCTTACGAGGGGAGGCAATCGAGCCC. The variable domain in full, completed from reference TRBV7-8 and TRBJ1-5, reads GAGVSQSPRYKVAKRGQDVALRCDPISGHVSLFWYQQALGQGPEFLTYFQNEAQLDKSGLPSDRFFAERPEGSVSTLKIQRTQQEDSAVYLCASSLRGEAIEPQHFGDGTRLSIL.

This clone has ten or more counts. The missing CDR3 end, 3 residues past where the read stops, is filled in from the germline J gene. The chain uses TRBV6-2 or TRBV6-3 and TRBJ1-6; TRBD1 aligns across 8 bases. Germline V gene data show CDR1 as MNHEY and CDR2 as SVGEGT. Trimming cost V 4 bases and J 7 bases; bases outside gene matches: 6. The CDR3 sequence is 15 residues long. CDR3 protein: CASSSDREVNSPLHF. CDR3 bases read: TGTGCCAGCAGTTCGGACAGGGAAGTAAATTCACCC.